What follows is one T cell receptor beta chain and its context. Clones were sequenced by immunoSEQ multiplex PCR, and TCRdb holds only the in-frame ones, with some missing. This table holds 45,000 to 55,000 clones, more than 75% found once. Autoimmune disease history or systemic immunosuppression disqualified patients. The record originates from a study of OX40 agonist ivuxolimab in advanced cancers. CDR1 and CDR2 from the germline V gene are LNHDA and SQIVND (reference sequence). The CDR3 contains 13 residues. The V end was cut by 4 bases, the J end by 3 bases, with 10 bases between. The sequencing used CD4+ or CD8+ T cells sorted from blood, collected in a trial of the OX40 agonist ivuxolimab. The receptor was derived from an adult with an advanced solid tumor such as melanoma, head and neck, liver or kidney cancer. The rearrangement joins TRBV19 to TRBJ2-7, with a weak D call TRBD1 (6 bases). CDR3 DNA: TGTGCCAGTAGTACAAACAGGGACTACGAGCAGTACTTC. It is translated as CASSTNRDYEQYF.